This T cell receptor (beta chain) is drawn from a study of HIV-infected patients and healthy controls. In the study overall: Viral load fell to undetectable in 11 of 16 patients by the second blood draw. Study observations and caveats: When repertoires were size-matched, rare events in HIV-infected data became overweighted. MAIT alpha-chain CDR3s were frequent in healthy controls, depleted in HIV+.

Germline lookup yields CDR1 KGHSY and CDR2 FQNENV. V lost 0 bases to trimming and J lost 7 bases, with 12 bases between them. The CDR3 contains 15 residues. All unsorted peripheral T cells were captured because whole blood was used without fractionation. This clonotype is medium-sized (0.01 to 0.1%) in the sample. Its target is unknown. Reverse transcription used approximately 500 ng RNA and constant-region primers for alpha and beta. Separate chain-specific third strand synthesis with multiplexing indices produced the alpha and beta libraries. The SP2 site served as the priming point for second strand synthesis. TCRdb reprocessed the 5' RACE reads with MiXCR, giving one entry per CDR3 protein. The sample carries approximately 7,300 distinct CDR3 sequences, about 8% recorded once.

V usage is TRBV16 and J usage is TRBJ1-4; D perhaps matches TRBD1 (5 bases). The clonotype comes from an adult with HIV infection. The sequences come from blood, collected before antiretroviral therapy. The CDR3 loop is CASSQSRGGVEKLFF. CDR3 DNA sequence: TGTGCCAGCAGCCAATCTCGAGGAGGGGTTGAAAAACTGTTTTTT. The full variable domain, rest sourced from reference TRBV16 and TRBJ1-4, is GEEVAQTPKHLVRGEGQKAKLYCAPIKGHSYVFWYQQVLKNEFKFLISFQNENVFDETGMPKERFSAKCLPNSPCSLEIQATKLEDSAVYFCASSQSRGGVEKLFFGSGTQLSVL.